This section outlines one T cell receptor (beta chain) sequence together with its context. The target of this receptor is not known. No clone much larger than this one lies a single base away; base qualities are absent. This record comes from a study of vaccination effects on CD4 cells after COVID-19 (dated by TCRdb to 2022 to 2024). About the full investigation: Two doses of either the BNT162b2 or the mRNA-1273 mRNA SARS-CoV-2 vaccine were administered to participants. Cultures from other donors in the study were sequenced with the Oncomine TCR Beta short-read assay on an Illumina iSeq 100. The study compared SARS-CoV-2 spike-specific CD4+ TCR repertoires before and after mRNA vaccination in COVID-19 convalescent patients and infection-naive vaccine recipients. Altogether, roughly 10 COVID-19 convalescent patients and a handful of SARS-CoV-2-naive healthy vaccine recipients made up the full study.

To identify antigen-specific CD4+ T cell clonotypes by their expansion, the ViraFEST assay first stimulated PBMC with viral peptide pools and then applied TCR sequencing. After 10 days of culture, CD4+ T cells were isolated with the EasySep CD4+ T cell isolation kit. The absence of prior SARS-CoV-2 infection in healthy vaccine recipients was confirmed by negative nucleocapsid antibodies before and after vaccination. About 1.8 million PBMC per well were cultured with 10 ug/ml peptides in IMDM containing about 5% human AB serum, 8.5 to 10 IU/ml IL-2 and gentamicin. On days 3 and 7, half of the culture medium was replaced with fresh IL-2-containing medium. Unless otherwise noted, each peptide stimulation condition was cultured in triplicate wells. Using Ficoll-Paque Plus gradient centrifugation, PBMC were separated from whole blood and then either used fresh or cryopreserved at -140C. The overlapping peptide pools covered the spike proteins of SARS-CoV-2 as well as those of the common cold coronaviruses HCoV-NL63, HCoV-OC43 and HCoV-229E. Genomic DNA was extracted from cultured CD4+ T cells with the QIAamp micro DNA kit.

General conclusions and limits of the study: In healthy vaccine recipients, vaccine-induced clones were almost all SARS-CoV-2 mono-reactive, with only 1 of 255 being cross-reactive with common cold coronaviruses. The study was limited by a small number of convalescent patients and lacked early post-infection timepoints. Marked clonal contraction was observed in both infection-induced and vaccine-induced clones at late post-vaccination timepoints, consistent with waning T cell responses.

V gives up 0 bases and J gives up 0 bases, and the segment between their germline ends measures 6 bases. CDR1 and CDR2, per the germline V gene, are LGHNA and YNFKEQ. The CDR3, cysteine through phenylalanine, is 16 amino acids long. Only CDR3 DNA remains: 48 bases, in frame from the first base. Library generation was performed with the immunoSEQ multiplex PCR assay. DNA from the CD4+ T cells that had been cultured and isolated underwent TCR beta CDR3 sequencing. Processing in the source paper ran as follows. Non-productive TCR sequences were removed, reads were trimmed to the CDR3 region, and CDR3s of at least 7 amino acids were retained. The MANAFEST web app was used to identify antigen-specific clonotypes by comparing expansion in peptide wells with expansion in reference cultures. For clones to be considered positive, expansion at FDR<0.05 versus reference and all other wells, an odds ratio above 5, and a frequency above 0.1% in two replicate wells were required. A clonotype was defined as cross-reactive if the clonotype was significantly expanded both in SARS-CoV-2 spike wells and in at least one common cold coronavirus spike condition. CDR3 similarity was assessed by Levenshtein distance using the stringdist R package, and unrooted trees were constructed with ape in R 3.6.1. Entries here come from immuneACCESS through TCRdb and include only in-frame sequences with V and J called. Some clones fail to appear in such tables; in the studies checked, an unresolved V gene covers under half of the shortfall, and the cause of the remainder is unknown. For V, J and clone size, that table is used; D and trimming come from the DNA. This sample holds over 25,000 clones; about 70% were observed only once. The ten largest clones add up to approximately 20% of the sample.

The material sequenced was CD4+ T cells from PBMCs cultured with HCoV-NL63 spike peptides, taken before COVID-19 vaccination. This specimen's cell subset or site label, per the study, means: HCoV-NL63 spike overlapping peptide pool stimulation. This chain is built from TRBV4-2 and TRBJ2-6; D gene: possibly TRBD2, on 5 matching bases. This receptor was taken from a human donor who received a COVID-19 vaccine. The DNA sequence is as follows: TGTGCCAGCAGCCAAGAGGGGAGCTCTGGGGCCAACGTCCTGACTTTC. Its protein is CASSQEGSSGANVLTF.